The sequence of this T cell receptor (beta chain) was determined in a study of T cells after yellow fever vaccination. Findings and caveats of the study: Overall, a small share of clonotypes was seen in both CD4 and CD8 compartments.

This clonotype showed up just a few times. The antigen is unknown. Researchers made TCR cDNA using 5'RACE template switching, and this step added a universal primer site and UMIs. TCRdb redid the calling of the 5' RACE reads with MiXCR, one entry per CDR3 protein. This sample has just under 600,000 distinct CDR3 sequences, with about 14% found just once. The V gene's germline CDR1 is DFQATT and CDR2 SNEGSKA (reference sequence). Trimming removed 3 bases at V and 2 bases at J, with 16 bases between. The CDR3 is 15 amino acids. Here the sequenced sample was PBMCs, taken on the day of the yellow fever booster vaccination. The sequence was obtained from a man younger than 45 who received the YFV17D yellow fever vaccine. This chain links TRBV20-1 with TRBJ1-1, with a weak D call TRBD1 (6 bases). Here the CDR3 DNA reads TGCAGTGCTAGGGAGGACAGTCTTCTTAACACTGAAGCTTTCTTT. Translation gives CSAREDSLLNTEAFF.